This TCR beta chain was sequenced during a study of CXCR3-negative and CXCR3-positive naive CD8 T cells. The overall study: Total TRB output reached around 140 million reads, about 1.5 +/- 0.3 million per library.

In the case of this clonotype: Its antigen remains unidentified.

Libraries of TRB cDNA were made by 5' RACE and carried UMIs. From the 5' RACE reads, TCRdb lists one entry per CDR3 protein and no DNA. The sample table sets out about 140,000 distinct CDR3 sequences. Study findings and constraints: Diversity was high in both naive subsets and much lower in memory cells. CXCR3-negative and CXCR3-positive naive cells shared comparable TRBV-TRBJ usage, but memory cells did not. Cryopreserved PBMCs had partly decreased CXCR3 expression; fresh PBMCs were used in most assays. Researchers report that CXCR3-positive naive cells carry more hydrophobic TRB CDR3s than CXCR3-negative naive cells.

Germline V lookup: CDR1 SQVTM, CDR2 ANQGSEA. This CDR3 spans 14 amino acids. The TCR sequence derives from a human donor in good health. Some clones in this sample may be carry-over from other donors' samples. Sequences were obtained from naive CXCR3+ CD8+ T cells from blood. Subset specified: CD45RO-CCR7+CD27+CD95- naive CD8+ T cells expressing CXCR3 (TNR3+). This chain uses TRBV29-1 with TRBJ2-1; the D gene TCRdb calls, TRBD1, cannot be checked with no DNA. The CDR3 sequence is CSVVPGWGPNEQFF.